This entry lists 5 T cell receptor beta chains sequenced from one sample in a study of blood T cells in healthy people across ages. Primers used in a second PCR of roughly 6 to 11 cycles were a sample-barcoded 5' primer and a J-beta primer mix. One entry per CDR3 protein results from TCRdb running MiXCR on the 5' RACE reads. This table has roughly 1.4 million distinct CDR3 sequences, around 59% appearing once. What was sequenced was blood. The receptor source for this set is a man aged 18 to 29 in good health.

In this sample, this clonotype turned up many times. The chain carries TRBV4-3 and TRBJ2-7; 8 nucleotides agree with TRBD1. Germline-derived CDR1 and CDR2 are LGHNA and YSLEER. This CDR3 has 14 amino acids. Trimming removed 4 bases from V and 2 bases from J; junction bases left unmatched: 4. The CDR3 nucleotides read TGCGCCAGCAGCCGGGGGACAGGCACCTACGAGCAGTACTTC. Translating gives CASSRGTGTYEQYF.

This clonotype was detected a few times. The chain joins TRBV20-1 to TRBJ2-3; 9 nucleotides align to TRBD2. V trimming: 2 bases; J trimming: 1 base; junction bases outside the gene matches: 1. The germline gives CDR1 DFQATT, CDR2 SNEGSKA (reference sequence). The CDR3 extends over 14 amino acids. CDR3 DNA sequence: TGCAGTGCTAGACCTAGCGGGGGCACAGATACGCAGTATTTT. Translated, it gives CSARPSGGTDTQYF.

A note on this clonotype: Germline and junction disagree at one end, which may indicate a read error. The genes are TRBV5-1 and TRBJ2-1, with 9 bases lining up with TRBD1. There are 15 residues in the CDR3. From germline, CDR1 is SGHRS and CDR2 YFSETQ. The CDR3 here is CAGSGRDRAYNEQFF. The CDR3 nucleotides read TGCGCCGGCAGCGGTAGGGACAGGGCATACAATGAGCAGTTCTTC.

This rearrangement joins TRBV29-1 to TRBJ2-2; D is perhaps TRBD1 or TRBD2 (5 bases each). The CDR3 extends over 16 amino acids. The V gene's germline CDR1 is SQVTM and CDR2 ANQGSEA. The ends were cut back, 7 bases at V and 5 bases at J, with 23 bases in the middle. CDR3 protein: CSASTGIRGWTGELFF. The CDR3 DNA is TGCAGCGCCTCAACTGGAATTCGGGGCTGGACCGGGGAGCTGTTTTTT.

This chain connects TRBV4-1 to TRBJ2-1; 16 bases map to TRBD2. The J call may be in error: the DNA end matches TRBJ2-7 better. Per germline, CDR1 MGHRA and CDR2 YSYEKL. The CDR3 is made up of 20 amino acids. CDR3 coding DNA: TGCGCCAGCAGTCAATATTTGGGACTAGCGGGAGGGCCCCCCTACAATGAGCAGTACTTC. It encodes CASSQYLGLAGGPPYNEQYF.